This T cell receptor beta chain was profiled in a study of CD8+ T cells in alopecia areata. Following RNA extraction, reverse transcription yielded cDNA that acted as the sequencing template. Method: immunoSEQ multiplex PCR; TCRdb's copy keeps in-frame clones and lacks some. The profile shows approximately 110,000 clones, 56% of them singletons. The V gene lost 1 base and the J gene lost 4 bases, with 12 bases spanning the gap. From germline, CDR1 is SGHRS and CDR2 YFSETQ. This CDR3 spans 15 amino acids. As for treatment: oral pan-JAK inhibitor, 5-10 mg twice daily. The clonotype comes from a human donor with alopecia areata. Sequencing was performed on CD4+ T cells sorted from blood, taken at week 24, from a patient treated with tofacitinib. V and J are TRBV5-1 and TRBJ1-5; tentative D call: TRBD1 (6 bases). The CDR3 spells CASSLSGGHNQPQHF. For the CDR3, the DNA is TGCGCCAGCAGCTTGTCGGGGGGACATAATCAGCCCCAGCATTTT.